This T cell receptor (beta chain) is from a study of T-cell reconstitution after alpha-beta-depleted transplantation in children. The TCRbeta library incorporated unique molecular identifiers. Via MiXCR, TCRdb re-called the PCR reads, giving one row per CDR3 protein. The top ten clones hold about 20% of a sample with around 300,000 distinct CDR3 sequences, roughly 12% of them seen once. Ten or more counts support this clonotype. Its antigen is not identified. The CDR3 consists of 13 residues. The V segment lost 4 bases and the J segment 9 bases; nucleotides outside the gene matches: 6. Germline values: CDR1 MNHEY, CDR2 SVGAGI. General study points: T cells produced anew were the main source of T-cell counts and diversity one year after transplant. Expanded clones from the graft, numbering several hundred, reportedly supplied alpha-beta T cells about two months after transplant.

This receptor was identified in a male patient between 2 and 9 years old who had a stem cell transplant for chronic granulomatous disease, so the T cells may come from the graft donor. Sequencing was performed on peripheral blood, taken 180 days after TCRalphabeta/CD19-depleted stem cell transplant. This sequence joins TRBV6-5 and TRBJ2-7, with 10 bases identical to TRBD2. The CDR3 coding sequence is TGTGCCAGCAGTTCCGGGACTAGCGTTGGGCAGTACTTC. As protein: CASSSGTSVGQYF.